The T cell receptor (beta chain) described here comes from a study of T cell responses to AZD1222 COVID-19 vaccine. TCRdb's copy holds only in-frame clones and misses some; the assay was immunoSEQ multiplex PCR. Here the sample spans about 77,000 clones, roughly 90% being singletons. General observations from the study: The donors showed a predominance of white British ancestry and of females, with possible underestimation of clonal diversity. Spike-specific TCR breadth and depth were elevated following two AZD1222 doses.

This clone was seen just once. The antigen is undetermined. CDR3 length equals 16 residues. After removal of 4 bases from V and 3 bases from J, the junction contained 10 bases not matched to a gene. Germline values: CDR1 SGHRS, CDR2 YFSETQ. The source material was peripheral blood, sampled 28 days after the second AZD1222 dose. The TCR was taken from an adult who received the AZD1222 COVID-19 vaccine. The V and J genes are TRBV5-1 and TRBJ2-7; 10 nucleotides agree with TRBD2. The CDR3 protein is CASSGGTSERGYEQYF. The CDR3 DNA is TGCGCCAGCAGCGGGGGGACTAGCGAGAGGGGCTACGAGCAGTACTTC.